This T cell receptor beta chain was identified during a study of shared clonotypes between healthy human individuals. Study-wide background: Donors consisted of two women and three men between 18 and 49.

Unsorted PBMC contributed 250 to 300 ng DNA, approximately 30,000 T cell genomes, to each replicate PCR. Authors' methods: Filtering differed, since immunoSEQ gave only junction sequences and no quality scores. Repertoires were generated with immunoSEQ multiplex PCR, while TCRdb's copy carries only in-frame clones and drops some. That table is the source of V, J and clone size, and D and trimming were worked out from the DNA. The top ten clones hold about 11% of a sample with about 560,000 clones, about 80% of them seen once. This CDR3 has 14 residues. J was trimmed by 6 bases and V by 6 bases; bases with no gene match: 5. Germline CDR1 is SGHRS and CDR2 is YFSETQ.

Sample: PBMCs. This sequence joins TRBV5-1 and TRBJ2-1; 11 nucleotides match TRBD1. This receptor was identified in a woman between 40 and 50 years old in good health. Some clones in this sample may be carry-over from other donors' samples. The CDR3 coding sequence is TGCGCCAGCAACCGGGACAGGGGGGTCAATGAGCAGTTCTTC. Translating gives CASNRDRGVNEQFF. Based on the CDR3 plus reference TRBV5-1 and TRBJ2-1, the full variable domain is KAGVTQTPRYLIKTRGQQVTLSCSPISGHRSVSWYQQTPGQGLQFLFEYFSETQRNKGNFPGRFSGRQFSNSRSEMNVSTLELGDSALYLCASNRDRGVNEQFFGPGTRLTVL.